This T cell receptor beta chain came from a study of response to subunit inactivated influenza vaccine. This clonotype was observed many times. TCRdb processed the RT-PCR reads anew with MiXCR; each CDR3 protein has one entry. There are about 650,000 distinct CDR3 sequences in the sample; around 13% occur only once, and 6.5% to 8% lies in the top ten. V lost 5 bases to trimming and J lost 5 bases, with 7 bases between them. This CDR3 has 11 residues. Germline V lookup: CDR1 SNHLY, CDR2 FYNNEI. This chain joins TRBV2 and TRBJ2-7, with D perhaps matching TRBD1 or TRBD2 (5 bases each). Sequencing used PBMCs from blood, obtained 14 to 15 days before vaccination. The TCR was taken from a man in his forties or fifties who received an inactivated influenza vaccine. CDR3 region: CASSRDHEQYF. For the CDR3, the DNA is TGTGCCAGCAGTCGGGACCACGAGCAGTACTTC.